The 30 T cell receptor beta chains presented below share a single source sample, sequenced in a study of control samples from healthy donors and cancer patients. Sequencing used immunoSEQ multiplex PCR; TCRdb keeps in-frame clones, though not all of them. Among approximately 140,000 clones listed, 75% to 90% were seen once. The material sequenced was blood. The origin of the receptors is a woman aged 25 to 39 in good health.

The V and J genes are TRBV28 and TRBJ1-5, with D uncertain. This CDR3 region has 17 residues. Trimming removed 4 bases from V and 2 bases from J, with 18 bases in between. Looked up from germline, CDR1 is MDHEN and CDR2 is SYDVKM. CDR3 region: CASSSQVVVGGNQPQHF. In nucleotides, the CDR3 is TGTGCCAGCAGTTCCCAAGTCGTGGTCGGCGGCAATCAGCCCCAGCATTTT.

The chain links TRBV6-6 to TRBJ2-6, with no clear D. This CDR3 has 20 residues. Between the trimmed V and J ends, which lost 6 bases and 0 bases, there was a span of 24 bases. Germline CDR1 is MNHNY and CDR2 is SVGAGI (reference sequence). The CDR3 protein is CASSSTAPYPLSSGANVLTF. In nucleotides, the CDR3 is TGTGCCAGCAGCTCGACTGCGCCTTACCCCCTTTCCTCTGGGGCCAACGTCCTGACTTTC.

The rearrangement links TRBV6-5 to TRBJ2-7; tentatively, D is TRBD1 or TRBD2 (5 bases each). The V end lost 7 bases, the J end lost 6 bases, and 19 bases lay between the germline ends. Germline V CDR1 and CDR2: MNHEY, SVGAGI. The CDR3 is 14 amino acids. The CDR3 nucleotides are TGTGCCAGCACCCCCCCTGGGGGTCGGGTCGAGCAGTACTTC. Protein sequence: CASTPPGGRVEQYF.

The V call is TRBV13, the J call TRBJ1-2, with 8 bases identical to TRBD1. This CDR3 has 15 amino acids. CDR1 PRHDT and CDR2 FYEKMQ come from the germline V gene (reference sequence). The V segment lost 5 bases and the J segment 2 bases; nucleotides outside the gene matches: 7. The CDR3 coding sequence is TGTGCCAGCAGCCCCGTGACAGGGGCGAACTATGGCTACACCTTC. Its protein is CASSPVTGANYGYTF.

The chain couples TRBV27 to TRBJ2-1; TRBD1 aligns across 7 bases. This CDR3 has 16 amino acids. After removal of 5 bases from V and 1 base from J, the junction contained 8 bases not matched to a gene. Germline V lookup: CDR1 MNHEY, CDR2 SMNVEV (reference sequence). This chain's CDR3 is CASSTRQGSSYNEQFF. The CDR3 DNA sequence: TGTGCCAGCAGTACCCGACAGGGTAGTTCCTACAATGAGCAGTTCTTC.

The gene calls are TRBV29-1 and TRBJ1-2; 9 positions match TRBD1. This CDR3 comprises 14 residues. Germline CDR1 and CDR2: SQVTM and ANQGSEA. The trim removed 2 bases at V and 4 bases at J, leaving 5 bases unmatched. The CDR3 DNA sequence: TGCAGCGTTGAATCGGGACAGGGAACCTATGGCTACACCTTC. The encoded protein is CSVESGQGTYGYTF.

The chain has TRBV4-2 and TRBJ2-2; D may correspond to TRBD1 or TRBD2 (5 bases each). CDR1 is LGHNA, CDR2 YNFKEQ, per germline. With 2 bases removed from V and 2 bases from J, the gap between germline ends came to 12 bases. This CDR3 contains 16 residues. In nucleotides, the CDR3 is TGTGCCAGCAGCCAATCACTAGGGGCTAACACCGGGGAGCTGTTTTTT. Protein sequence: CASSQSLGANTGELFF.

The chain employs TRBV6-1 and TRBJ1-5, with 7 positions matching TRBD1. The CDR3 has 18 amino acids. In germline, CDR1 is MNHNS, CDR2 SASEGT. V gave up 0 bases and J gave up 1 base; unmatched junction bases: 9. CDR3 nucleotide sequence: TGTGCCAGCAGTGAAGCCCCGTCCAGGGGGGGAAGCAATCAGCCCCAGCATTTT. Its protein product is CASSEAPSRGGSNQPQHF.

The chain uses TRBV7-2 and TRBJ2-3, with 9 bases matching TRBD1. This CDR3 has 15 residues. Losses at the gene ends were 4 bases for V and 0 bases for J; bases not matched to a gene: 2. Germline V gene sequence: CDR1 SGHTA, CDR2 FQGNSA. The CDR3 DNA follows: TGTGCCAGCAGCTGGGACAGGGTCAGCACAGATACGCAGTATTTT. Translated: CASSWDRVSTDTQYF. The variable domain in full, with the rest retrieved from reference TRBV7-2 and TRBJ2-3, is GAGVSQSPSNKVTEKGKDVELRCDPISGHTALYWYRQSLGQGLEFLIYFQGNSAPDKSGLPSDRFSAERTGGSVSTLTIQRTQQEDSAVYLCASSWDRVSTDTQYFGPGTRLTVL.

This rearrangement joins TRBV2 to TRBJ2-5; D is ambiguous. The V and J ends lost 8 bases and 2 bases respectively, with 15 bases between them. From germline, CDR1 is SNHLY and CDR2 FYNNEI. CDR3 length: 14 residues. CDR3 sequence: CASSRESTQETQYF. CDR3 coding DNA: TGTGCCAGCTCCCGAGAGAGCACGCAAGAGACCCAGTACTTC.

The chain joins TRBV18 to TRBJ2-7, with 12 bases matching TRBD2. CDR3 length: 17 amino acids. V dropped 1 base and J dropped 2; count of bases not matched to a gene: 6. CDR1 and CDR2 (germline): KGHSH, LQKENI. CDR3 sequence: CASSPRTASGRAYEQYF. The CDR3 region has the DNA TGTGCCAGCTCACCACGGACTGCTAGCGGGAGGGCCTACGAGCAGTACTTC.

This clone came up once. The rearrangement uses TRBV27 and TRBJ2-7; the match to TRBD2 covers 11 bases. The CDR3 loop spans 15 amino acids. V was clipped by 6 bases and J by 4 bases; unmatched bases: 8. Germline V lookup: CDR1 MNHEY, CDR2 SMNVEV (reference sequence). CDR3 protein: CASSSMTSGVYEQYF. CDR3 in DNA: TGTGCCAGCAGCTCTATGACTAGCGGGGTGTACGAGCAGTACTTC.

The sample holds one count of this clone. The CDR3 loop reads CASSTRLVGNEQFF. CDR3 nucleotides: TGCGCCAGCAGCACCCGACTAGTGGGCAATGAGCAGTTCTTC. This rearrangement joins TRBV5-1 to TRBJ2-1; D is possibly TRBD2 (6 bases). Trimming pared 4 bases from V and 6 bases from J, leaving 14 bases between. CDR3 length equals 14 residues. Germline values: CDR1 SGHRS, CDR2 YFSETQ.

The chain employs TRBV5-1 and TRBJ1-1; a possible D gene is TRBD1 (6 bases). Trimming removed 5 bases at V and 4 bases at J, with 24 bases between. Germline V lookup: CDR1 SGHRS, CDR2 YFSETQ. The CDR3 has 17 amino acids. This CDR3 reads CASRPPVQGGGGTEAFF. Here the CDR3 DNA reads TGCGCCAGCAGGCCGCCGGTTCAGGGAGGGGGTGGCACTGAAGCTTTCTTT.

J is TRBJ2-1 and V is TRBV19; maybe TRBD2 (5 bases). The CDR3 consists of 15 residues. The germline gives CDR1 LNHDA, CDR2 SQIVND (reference sequence). The V gene lost 0 bases and the J gene lost 2 bases, with 8 bases spanning the gap. The DNA of the CDR3 is TGTGCCAGTAGTATAGAAGCACTAGCCTACAATGAGCAGTTCTTC. Amino acid sequence: CASSIEALAYNEQFF.

The CDR3 DNA is TGCGCCAGCAGCTTGACTAACAGTAAGAACACCGGGGAGCTGTTTTTT. Its protein is CASSLTNSKNTGELFF. V usage is TRBV5-1 and J usage is TRBJ2-2; the D is unclear. The CDR3 loop spans 16 amino acids. CDR1 and CDR2 (germline): SGHRS, YFSETQ. V was shortened by 1 base and J by 1 base, with 11 bases between the two germline ends.

The J gene is TRBJ2-7, the V gene TRBV5-4; 9 bases line up with TRBD1. V shed 2 bases, J shed 1 base, and the junction held 4 bases outside the gene matches. CDR3 length: 15 amino acids. The germline gives CDR1 SGHNT, CDR2 YYREEE (reference sequence). CDR3 region: CASSLPGQGSYEQYF. The CDR3 DNA sequence: TGTGCCAGCAGCTTACCGGGACAGGGATCCTACGAGCAGTACTTC.

V usage is TRBV13 and J usage is TRBJ2-7; 8 bases fit TRBD2. The CDR3 totals 15 residues. CDR1 and CDR2 from the germline V gene are PRHDT and FYEKMQ (reference sequence). V shed 5 bases and J 4 bases; nucleotides not matched to a gene: 10. For the CDR3, the DNA is TGTGCCAGCAGCCCAACCCGGGAGGGCCTTTACGAGCAGTACTTC. This encodes CASSPTREGLYEQYF.

The rearrangement uses TRBV5-1 and TRBJ2-7; D perhaps matches TRBD2 (5 bases). V shed 7 bases and J shed 0 bases, with 17 bases lying between them. The germline gives CDR1 SGHRS, CDR2 YFSETQ. This CDR3 contains 15 residues. CDR3 sequence: CASSQWELSSYEQYF. The CDR3 region has the DNA TGCGCCAGCTCCCAATGGGAGTTAAGCTCCTACGAGCAGTACTTC.

The chain employs TRBV3-1 (or the pseudogene TRBV3-2) and TRBJ1-1, with TRBD1 identical over 11 bases. CDR3 length: 13 residues. In germline, CDR1 is LGHDT, CDR2 YNNKEL (reference sequence). After removal of 0 bases from V and 10 bases from J, the junction contained 1 base not matched to a gene. The CDR3 coding sequence is TGTGCCAGCAGCCAAGATGGGACAGGGGGAGCTTTCTTT. Translation gives CASSQDGTGGAFF.

The CDR3 spells CATSDEAAGIYNEQFF. The CDR3 DNA is TGTGCCACCAGTGATGAGGCAGCGGGTATATACAATGAGCAGTTCTTC. The chain combines TRBV24-1 with TRBJ2-1; D is perhaps TRBD2 (6 bases). Germline assignment: CDR1 KGHDR and CDR2 SFDVKD. Trimming removed 3 bases from V and 4 bases from J, with 15 bases in between. This CDR3 comprises 16 residues.

The rearrangement uses TRBV28 and TRBJ1-4; maybe TRBD1 (5 bases). Deletions cut 3 bases from V and 8 bases from J, with 7 bases between. The CDR3 covers 12 residues. Germline lookup yields CDR1 MDHEN and CDR2 SYDVKM. CDR3 bases: TGTGCCAGCAGTTTGACAGAAGAAAAACTGTTTTTT. This codes for CASSLTEEKLFF.

The chain joins TRBV7-8 to TRBJ1-2; 7 nucleotides agree with TRBD1. The V segment lost 7 bases and the J segment 6 bases; nucleotides outside the gene matches: 11. Germline CDR1 reads SGHVS; CDR2 reads FQNEAQ. The CDR3 is 14 amino acids. This CDR3 is CASKPRGNSDGYTF. The DNA of the CDR3 is TGTGCCAGCAAGCCCAGGGGGAACTCCGATGGCTACACCTTC.

This clone was detected once. The CDR3 DNA sequence: TGTGCCATCAGTGAGCCCGGGACAGGGACCTCTGAAGCTTTCTTT. Translating gives CAISEPGTGTSEAFF. This chain joins TRBV10-3 and TRBJ1-1; 9 bases align to TRBD1. This CDR3 has 15 amino acids. V lost 2 bases to trimming and J lost 6 bases; unmatched junction nucleotides: 7. Germline V lookup: CDR1 ENHRY, CDR2 SYGVKD.

The genes are TRBV5-1 and TRBJ1-3; the D is unclear. CDR3 length: 14 residues. CDR1 and CDR2 from the germline V gene are SGHRS and YFSETQ. V was pared by 4 bases and J by 2 bases, with 10 bases between. The CDR3 nucleotides read TGCGCCAGCAGCAGCAGCGGTGCTGGAAACACCATATATTTT. Protein: CASSSSGAGNTIYF. The entire variable domain, with the rest obtained from reference TRBV5-1 and TRBJ1-3, is as follows: KAGVTQTPRYLIKTRGQQVTLSCSPISGHRSVSWYQQTPGQGLQFLFEYFSETQRNKGNFPGRFSGRQFSNSRSEMNVSTLELGDSALYLCASSSSGAGNTIYFGEGSWLTVV.

The chain joins TRBV4-2 to TRBJ2-1; D call uncertain. Trimming shortened V by 0 bases and J by 0 bases, and 9 bases separated the two germline ends. The CDR3 contains 16 residues. Germline lookup yields CDR1 LGHNA and CDR2 YNFKEQ. The CDR3 coding sequence is TGTGCCAGCAGCCAAGATCTAAGGAGCTCCTACAATGAGCAGTTCTTC. Protein: CASSQDLRSSYNEQFF.

This chain joins TRBV28 and TRBJ1-6, with 8 bases lining up with TRBD1. The CDR3 totals 14 residues. From germline, CDR1 is MDHEN and CDR2 SYDVKM. V gave up 3 bases and J gave up 7 bases; unmatched junction bases: 2. CDR3 residues: CASSLYRGNSPLHF. The CDR3 bases are TGTGCCAGCAGTTTGTACAGGGGGAATTCACCCCTCCACTTT.

V and J are TRBV29-1 and TRBJ2-1; no clear D gene. The CDR3 length is 14 residues. Germline CDR1 and CDR2: SQVTM and ANQGSEA. DNA of the CDR3: TGCAGACACCTTGGGCGGCATAAATACAATGAGCAGTTCTTC. Amino acids: CRHLGRHKYNEQFF.

The chain couples TRBV9 to TRBJ2-3; perhaps TRBD2 as D (6 bases). Per the germline V gene, CDR1 is SGDLS and CDR2 is YYNGEE. This CDR3 is 16 amino acids long. V was pared by 1 base and J by 3 bases, with 15 bases between. Here the CDR3 DNA reads TGTGCCAGCAGCGTAATGGGCGGGGAGGTGACAGATACGCAGTATTTT. Its protein product is CASSVMGGEVTDTQYF.

This clone was detected once. The CDR3, as DNA: TGCAGCGTTGATCCGGTTCGGGGCTCGAACACTGAAGCTTTCTTT. Translated: CSVDPVRGSNTEAFF. The V and J genes are TRBV29-1 and TRBJ1-1; D is possibly TRBD1 (5 bases). Germline lookup yields CDR1 SQVTM and CDR2 ANQGSEA. The CDR3 extends over 15 amino acids. Trimming took off 3 bases at V and 1 base at J, with 15 bases between the two ends.